This T cell receptor beta chain appears in the sequencing data of a study of cytomegalovirus exposure and HLA in healthy donors. In germline, CDR1 is SGHRS, CDR2 YFSETQ. The ends were cut back, 2 bases at V and 0 bases at J, with 10 bases in the middle. The CDR3 spans 15 residues. Primers: 60 Vbeta forward and 13 Jbeta reverse. Profiling relied on immunoSEQ multiplex PCR, and the TCRdb table lists in-frame clones only, not all of them. This sample yields roughly 200,000 clones, of which roughly 73% are seen a single time; less than 2% belongs to the top ten. The clonotype originates from a woman under 40 in good health and CMV-seronegative. The gene calls are TRBV5-1 and TRBJ2-3; weak D call: TRBD1 (6 bases). Sequenced sample: PBMCs. The CDR3: CASSFSGDSTDTQYF. CDR3 bases: TGCGCCAGCAGCTTTTCAGGGGATAGCACAGATACGCAGTATTTT.